This T cell receptor beta chain originates from a study of a mutant IDH1 vaccine in newly diagnosed glioma. Turning to the study itself: Vaccination began 4-6 weeks post radiotherapy alone, or with temozolomide cycles. Before enrollment, the patients had been treated with radiotherapy alone, temozolomide alone, or both together. Most of them had received both.

Notes on the study in general: Seemingly, top peripheral T cell clonotype changes bore no relation to pseudoprogression.

Assay used: immunoSEQ multiplex PCR; TCRdb lists only in-frame clones, some missing. Among roughly 54,000 clones listed, under 90% were seen once. Time point specified: week 35, safety follow-up. Every vaccination contained 300 ug of the mutant IDH1 20-mer peptide and was paired with topical imiquimod. Details on this clone: Its antigen is unidentified.

Unmatched junction bases numbered 6, after V lost 5 bases and J lost 0 bases. This CDR3 is 15 amino acids long. Germline V gene lookup returns CDR1 MGHDK and CDR2 SYGVNS. The chain couples TRBV25-1 to TRBJ2-5, with 7 bases that match TRBD1. This sequence originates from a woman under 30 with glioma. Material: PBMCs, obtained from a glioma patient whose treatment included an IDH1 peptide vaccine. The CDR3 is CASSPRDSYQETQYF. The CDR3, as DNA: TGTGCCAGCAGTCCACGGGACAGCTACCAAGAGACCCAGTACTTC.